These T cell receptor beta chains were read from a single sample in a study of T cells in Graves' hyperthyroidism and ophthalmopathy. Using its own MiXCR run on the multiplex PCR reads, TCRdb lists one record per CDR3 protein. The table records more than 500,000 distinct CDR3 sequences, approximately 16% of them present only once. The material sequenced was blood. The receptors were gathered from a woman in her 30s with Graves' ophthalmopathy. The CDR3 runs from the conserved cysteine through the conserved F or W. D genes are given only for firm matches. A clone size is listed for some rows: how often the clone was seen (once, few, many), or a class if it is expanded.

d_call,j_call,clone_size,v_call,cdr3_aa,cdr3_nt
-,TRBJ2-5,few,TRBV6-2/TRBV6-3,CASSNPRRQETQYF,TGTGCCAGCTCAAACCCCCGTCGGCAAGAGACCCAGTACTTC
TRBD2,TRBJ2-1,many,TRBV7-9,CASAPLTGLGTYNEQFF,TGTGCCAGCGCACCTTTAACGGGACTAGGTACCTACAATGAGCAGTTCTTC
-,TRBJ2-4,-,TRBV6-5,CASSYSSGAKNIQYF,TGTGCCAGCAGTTACTCGTCGGGGGCCAAAAACATTCAGTACTTC
-,TRBJ1-1,-,TRBV19,CASRMGNTEAFF,TGTGCCAGTAGAATGGGAAACACTGAAGCTTTCTTT
TRBD2,TRBJ2-1,many,TRBV30,CAWSGRLAVPYNEQFF,TGTGCCTGGAGTGGCCGTCTAGCGGTACCCTACAATGAGCAGTTCTTC
-,TRBJ1-1,many,TRBV28,CASSLWAGSPSTEAFF,TGTGCCAGCAGTTTATGGGCAGGGTCCCCCAGCACTGAAGCTTTCTTT
-,TRBJ2-1,few,TRBV7-3,CASSLSPGFYNEQFF,TGTGCCAGCAGCTTAAGTCCAGGGTTCTACAATGAGCAGTTCTTC
TRBD1,TRBJ2-5,many,TRBV6-2/TRBV6-3,CASSPPGGETQYF,TGTGCCAGCAGTCCCCCAGGGGGAGAGACCCAGTACTTC
-,TRBJ1-5,-,TRBV20-1,CSACLTGTQPQHF,TGCAGTGCTTGTCTTACAGGGACTCAGCCCCAGCATTTT
-,TRBJ1-2,few,TRBV6-1,CASSDRTGNYGYTF,TGTGCCAGCAGTGACCGGACGGGGAACTATGGCTACACCTTC
-,TRBJ2-1,many,TRBV12-3/TRBV12-4,CASSPSPRDQTDNEQFF,TGTGCCAGCAGCCCCTCCCCACGGGACCAAACCGACAATGAGCAGTTCTTC
-,TRBJ2-7,-,TRBV7-2,CDLPRLGLNYEQYF,TGTGACCTACCCAGACTAGGGCTAAACTACGAGCAGTACTTC
-,TRBJ1-1,many,TRBV7-8,CASSLPGIGAFF,TGTGCCAGCAGCCTTCCGGGGATTGGAGCTTTCTTT
-,TRBJ2-1,few,TRBV24-1,CATSDLAPGKSSYNEQFF,TGTGCCACCAGTGACCTTGCTCCGGGGAAAAGCTCCTACAATGAGCAGTTCTTC
TRBD1,TRBJ1-2,few,TRBV20-1,CSATWTGNYGYTF,TGCAGTGCTACTTGGACAGGGAACTATGGCTACACCTTC
TRBD1,TRBJ2-7,many,TRBV27,CASSLLDRADEQYF,TGTGCCAGCAGTTTACTGGACAGGGCCGACGAGCAGTACTTC
TRBD2,TRBJ2-7,many,TRBV20-1,CSASPSGDYEQYF,TGCAGTGCTAGCCCCAGCGGGGATTACGAGCAGTACTTC
-,TRBJ2-1,many,TRBV9,CASSVGGGEANEQFF,TGTGCCAGCAGCGTAGGGGGCGGGGAGGCCAATGAGCAGTTCTTC
-,TRBJ1-1,many,TRBV30,CAWSAQGLEAFF,TGTGCCTGGAGTGCCCAGGGGCTTGAAGCTTTCTTT
-,TRBJ2-7,many,TRBV2,CASSGPEQYF,TGTGCCAGCAGTGGGCCCGAGCAGTACTTC
-,TRBJ2-1,few,TRBV29-1,CSVRSTYNEQFF,TGCAGCGTAAGGTCTACCTACAATGAGCAGTTCTTC
TRBD2,TRBJ2-7,-,TRBV6-1,CTSRETSGPYEQYF,TGTACCAGCAGAGAAACTAGCGGTCCCTACGAGCAGTACTTC
TRBD1,TRBJ1-6,many,TRBV7-2,CASSLRQGSYNSPLHF,TGTGCCAGCAGCCTGAGACAGGGCTCTTATAATTCACCCCTCCACTTT
-,TRBJ1-1,few,TRBV6-1,CASEKDTLNTEAFF,TGTGCCAGCGAAAAGGACACTTTGAACACTGAAGCTTTCTTT
TRBD1,TRBJ2-2,few,TRBV5-8,CASSLEGQGASGELFF,TGTGCCAGCAGCTTGGAGGGACAGGGGGCGTCCGGGGAGCTGTTTTTT
TRBD2,TRBJ2-7,-,TRBV6-2/TRBV6-3,CASFSSGVYEQYF,TGTGCCAGTTTCTCGAGCGGGGTCTACGAGCAGTACTTC